This T cell receptor (beta chain) stems from a study of cytomegalovirus exposure and HLA in healthy donors. Study findings and constraints: Reported results showed that the classifier diagnosed cytomegalovirus status with high specificity and sensitivity. There were a few CMV-associated chains whose specificity for CMV antigens was confirmed in vitro.

The CDR3 sequence is 15 residues long. CDR1 and CDR2 from the germline V gene are MNHEY and SVGAGI. The germline V and J ends were trimmed by 2 bases and 4 bases, with 14 bases remaining between them. Vbeta (60) and Jbeta (13) primers were used in the PCR. The assay was immunoSEQ multiplex PCR, and TCRdb's table has in-frame clones only and misses some. This sample has about 130,000 clones, with around 80% found just once. Comment on this clone: The antigen remains unidentified.

The TCR originated in a woman aged 50 to 60 in good health and CMV-seronegative. The rearrangement links TRBV6-5 to TRBJ2-5; a weak D match, TRBD2 (5 bases). The sequenced sample was PBMCs. The CDR3 bases are TGTGCCAGCAGTTACGCAGGCCGGGAAGGAGAGACCCAGTACTTC. Translating it yields CASSYAGREGETQYF.